This TCR beta chain was identified in a study of long-term antiretroviral therapy in people with HIV. General study findings and limits: Blood was collected between the mid-2000s and the late 2010s, possibly under older ART regimens. Clonal populations expanded prior to ART predominated within the repertoire at all time points.

As regards this clone: Its antigen remains unidentified.

There were no participants with HIV treated outside the United States. With survey level as its setting, the immunoSEQ assay was v3.0. The table came from immunoSEQ multiplex PCR; TCRdb's copy has only in-frame clones and leaves some out. The sample gives 25,000 to 35,000 clones, approximately 91% of which show up once; roughly 7.3% is in the top ten. With V trimmed by 2 bases and J by 3 bases, 1 base remained unmatched. This CDR3 spans 13 amino acids. Germline CDR1 is WNHNN and CDR2 is SYGVQD (reference sequence). The sequence came from a man aged 45-65 years with HIV. The sequencing here drew on unsorted PBMCs, taken around 5 years before starting antiretroviral therapy. The chain employs TRBV10-1 and TRBJ2-7; TRBD2 agrees at 7 bases. The CDR3 loop is CASSEGLGYEQYF. The CDR3 bases are TGCGCCAGCAGTGAGGGACTAGGCTACGAGCAGTACTTC.